This TCR beta chain was sequenced during a study of TIL therapy for anti-PD-1-resistant metastatic lung cancer (dated by TCRdb to the early 2020s). About the full investigation: Tumors were collected before any PD-1/PD-L1 blockade, after which patients were given nivolumab, and patients who progressed were given lymphodepletion, an infusion of expanded TIL and IL-2. A median age of approximately 50 years (range about 35-75) and a median tumor PD-L1 proportion score of 6% were recorded among enrolled patients. Most of the cohort had lung adenocarcinoma, a few tumors were EGFR-mutant and two were ALK-rearranged, and half of the patients were current or former smokers. Across the cohort, whole-exome sequencing showed a median non-synonymous tumor mutation burden of more than 1.3 mutations per megabase. T cell receptor beta sequencing of tumor and peripheral blood served to follow clonotypes across the tumor, the expanded TIL product, and serial blood samples. The full study reports these points: The cohort was highly selected, including more treatment-naive, never-smoker and oncogene-addicted patients than is typical, which limits generalizability. The study protocol defined all tumor marker inferences as exploratory. The baseline peripheral repertoire was partially replaced by infused TIL clonotypes, which then decayed over months, and no apparent association between persistence and response was found.

As concerns this clone: It has no known antigen specificity. Nothing much larger sits one base from this clone, and base qualities are not available.

The intended sense of this specimen's time point label: pre-treatment sample, taken before nivolumab and TIL therapy. A phase I trial run at two centers enrolled adults with stage 4 NSCLC between October 2017 and 2020. The samples were drawn from an open-label, single-arm phase I trial testing tumor-infiltrating lymphocyte therapy combined with nivolumab in advanced non-small cell lung cancer. Blood mononuclear cells from EDTA tubes were separated on a Ficoll gradient and snap-frozen as pellets, and DNA was extracted from the cells using a Qiagen mini-prep kit. The germline V gene yields MDHEN for CDR1 and SYDVKM for CDR2. V is clipped by 1 base and J by 3 bases, and the sequence between their germline boundaries is 4 bases long. The cysteine opens and the phenylalanine closes a CDR3 of 12 amino acids. Of the read, only the CDR3 DNA is kept; its 36 bases are in frame from base 1. Using bias-controlled multiplex PCR with the immunoSEQ v3 hsTCRB kit, the TCR beta CDR3 regions were amplified from genomic DNA. TCR libraries were sequenced on an Illumina NextSeq 500 to some 2 million read pairs for survey level or about 5-6.5 million for deep level. Under the source paper's analysis protocol: V, D and J genes were assigned, non-productive sequences were removed, and clonality was reported by immunoSEQ Analyzer software. Repertoires were compared by productive Simpson clonality and by the Morisita overlap index of productive TRB rearrangements between infused TIL and blood. The absolute count of a clonotype in blood was estimated by multiplying the lymphocyte count by the CD3+ fraction and by the productive frequency of the clone. Sourced from immuneACCESS, this table was stored by TCRdb with only in-frame sequences that have V and J called. A share of the clones is absent; for the studies checked, an unresolved V gene accounts for under half, and the remainder has no known explanation. V, J and clone size were drawn from that table, and D and trimming were deduced from the DNA. Recorded for this sample are about 36,000 clones; more than 60% of them occurred a single time. Under 7% of the sample is taken by the ten largest.

The TCR originated in a person aged 25 to 80 with non-small cell lung cancer. The V gene is TRBV28 and the J gene is TRBJ2-7; a confident D gene designation cannot be given. The sequenced sample was blood, obtained at baseline. CDR3 loop: CASSLLGYEQYF. The nucleotides read TGTGCCAGCAGTTTATTGGGCTACGAGCAGTACTTC. Outside the CDR3, residues come from the reference TRBV28 and TRBJ2-7 proteins, so the full variable domain is: DVKVTQSSRYLVKRTGEKVFLECVQDMDHENMFWYRQDPGLGLRLIYFSYDVKMKEKGDIPEGYSVSREKKERFSLILESASTNQTSMYLCASSLLGYEQYFGPGTRLTVT.